Described below is a single TCR beta chain sequence and its context. What it binds is unknown. This CDR3 has 18 residues. Trimming took 5 bases from V and 5 from J, leaving 24 bases between them. The germline V gene has CDR1 LNHNV and CDR2 YYDKDF (reference sequence). The record originates from a study of T-cell reconstitution after alpha-beta-depleted transplantation in children. The study, taken as a whole, reports: Newly generated T cells supplied most T-cell counts and diversity one year post-transplant.

A TCRbeta library incorporating unique molecular identifiers was prepared. TCRdb passed the PCR reads through MiXCR, listing each CDR3 protein once. The table shows roughly 790,000 distinct CDR3 sequences, with under 20% occurring only once. The receptor was derived from a male patient aged 10-17 years who had a stem cell transplant for acute lymphoblastic leukemia, so the T cells may come from the graft donor. Sequenced here: PBMCs, mostly from graft donor cells, sampled 360 days after TCRalphabeta/CD19-depleted stem cell transplant. The chain has TRBV15 and TRBJ2-2; the D gene could be TRBD1 or TRBD2 (7 bases each). This CDR3 is CATSPQRRHRGGTGELFF. CDR3 DNA: TGTGCCACCAGCCCCCAACGCAGGCACAGGGGAGGGACCGGGGAGCTGTTTTTT.